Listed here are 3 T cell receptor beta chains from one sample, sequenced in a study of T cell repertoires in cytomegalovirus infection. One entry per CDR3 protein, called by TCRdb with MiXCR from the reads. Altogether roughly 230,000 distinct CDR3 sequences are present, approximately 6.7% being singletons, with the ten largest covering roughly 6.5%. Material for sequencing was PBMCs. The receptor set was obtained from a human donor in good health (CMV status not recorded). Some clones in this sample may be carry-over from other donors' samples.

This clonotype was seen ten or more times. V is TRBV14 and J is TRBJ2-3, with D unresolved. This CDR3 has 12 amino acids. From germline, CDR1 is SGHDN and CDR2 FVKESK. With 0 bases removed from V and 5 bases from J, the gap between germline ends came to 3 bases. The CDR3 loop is CASSQELDTQYF. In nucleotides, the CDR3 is TGTGCCAGCAGCCAAGAACTAGATACGCAGTATTTT. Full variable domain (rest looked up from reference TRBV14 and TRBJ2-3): EAGVTQFPSHSVIEKGQTVTLRCDPISGHDNLYWYRRVMGKEIKFLLHFVKESKQDESGMPNNRFLAERTGGTYSTLKVQPAELEDSGVYFCASSQELDTQYFGPGTRLTVL.

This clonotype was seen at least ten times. This chain's CDR3 is CASSSTDRGGTEAFF. The CDR3 DNA reads as TGCGCCAGCAGCTCGACTGACAGGGGCGGGACTGAAGCTTTCTTT. The rearrangement uses TRBV5-1 and TRBJ1-1; 8 bases agree with TRBD1. V was pared by 3 bases and J by 5 bases, with 9 bases of the junction left unmatched. Germline CDR1 reads SGHRS; CDR2 reads YFSETQ. The CDR3 covers 15 residues. The variable domain in full, completed from reference TRBV5-1 and TRBJ1-1, reads KAGVTQTPRYLIKTRGQQVTLSCSPISGHRSVSWYQQTPGQGLQFLFEYFSETQRNKGNFPGRFSGRQFSNSRSEMNVSTLELGDSALYLCASSSTDRGGTEAFFGQGTRLTVV.

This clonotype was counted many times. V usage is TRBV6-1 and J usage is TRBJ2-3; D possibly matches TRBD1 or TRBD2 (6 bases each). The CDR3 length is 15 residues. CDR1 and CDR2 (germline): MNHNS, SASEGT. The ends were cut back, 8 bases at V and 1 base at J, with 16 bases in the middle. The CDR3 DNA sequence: TGTGCCAGCGGCCTCGGGGGCACCGGCACAGATACGCAGTATTTT. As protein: CASGLGGTGTDTQYF.